The rows below give T cell receptor beta chains drawn from one sample of a study of cytomegalovirus exposure and HLA in healthy donors. Only in-frame clones appear in the TCRdb table, and some are missing; sequencing was by immunoSEQ multiplex PCR. The top ten hold roughly 2% of the sample, which has under 200,000 clones, 75% to 90% seen once. Sequenced material: PBMCs. These TCRs come from a woman younger than 30 in good health and CMV-seronegative. The CDR3 runs from the conserved cysteine through the conserved F or W. A D gene is named only where the DNA matches it firmly. Not every row has a clone size; where given, it reads once, few, many or a size class.

- TRBJ2-7 TRBV5-1 - TGCGCCAGCAGCCCGTTAGGGGGAAGCTCCTACGAGCAGTACTTC CASSPLGGSSYEQYF
TRBD2 TRBJ2-3 TRBV4-1 - TGCGCCAGCAGACCCCGGGTAGCGGGAGAAGGTACGCAGTATTTT CASRPRVAGEGTQYF
TRBD1 TRBJ1-2 TRBV6-1 - TGTGCCAGCAGAGAACCGGGACAGAGAACCTATGGCTACACCTTC CASREPGQRTYGYTF
TRBD1 TRBJ2-6 TRBV2 - TGTGCCAGCAGCCCCAGACAGGGGACTGGGGCCAACGTCCTGACTTTC CASSPRQGTGANVLTF
- TRBJ1-5 TRBV5-6 - TGTGCCAGCAGCCTATCCGGGACACCAAATCAGCCCCAGCATTTT CASSLSGTPNQPQHF
TRBD1 TRBJ1-2 TRBV2 few TGTGCCAGCAGGGCCGGGACAGGGAATGGCTACACCTTC CASRAGTGNGYTF
- TRBJ1-6 TRBV5-1 - TGCGCCAGCAGCTTGGGGTGGCAGGGAGGATCACCCCTCCACTTT CASSLGWQGGSPLHF
- TRBJ2-3 TRBV2 - TGTGCCAGCCACCTGAGGGGGAGCACAGATACGCAGTATTTT CASHLRGSTDTQYF
- TRBJ1-1 TRBV7-6 - TGTGCCAGCAGCTTAGCCCCAGGGAACACTGAAGCTTTCTTT CASSLAPGNTEAFF
TRBD1 TRBJ1-5 TRBV27 - TGTGCCAGCTCGATAGGGGGCTATAGCAATCAGCCCCAGCATTTT CASSIGGYSNQPQHF
TRBD1 TRBJ1-5 TRBV19 - TGTGCCAGTAGTGGACAGGTAGGCAATCAGCCCCAGCATTTT CASSGQVGNQPQHF
- TRBJ1-5 TRBV30 - TGTGCCTGGAGTACGGGAGATAGCAATCAGCCCCAGCATTTT CAWSTGDSNQPQHF
- TRBJ1-2 TRBV6-6 - TGTGCCAGCAGCACACAGGGACCCGGCTACACCTTC CASSTQGPGYTF
TRBD1 TRBJ1-2 TRBV7-9 once TGTGCCAGCAGCTTTGGCGGACAGGGGAGGCACTATGGCTACACCTTC CASSFGGQGRHYGYTF
- TRBJ2-3 TRBV28 - TGTGCCAGCAGTTTAAACCGGGCGGGGATCACAGATACGCAGTATTTT CASSLNRAGITDTQYF
TRBD2 TRBJ2-3 TRBV6-8 - TGTGCCAACAACCCGGGGACTAGCGGGGGGGCTGGAGATACGCAGTATTTT CANNPGTSGGAGDTQYF
- TRBJ2-5 TRBV9 - TGTGCCAGCAGCGCCCTGGGACTCCAAGAGACCCAGTACTTC CASSALGLQETQYF
TRBD2 TRBJ2-5 TRBV5-6 - TGTGCCAGCGGACTAGCGGGGGGGCCGGTCCAAGAGACCCAGTACTTC CASGLAGGPVQETQYF
- TRBJ1-2 TRBV9 few TGTGCCAGCAGCGTAGTCCCAGGGACTCACTATGGCTACACCTTC CASSVVPGTHYGYTF
TRBD2 TRBJ2-1 TRBV9 - TGTGCCAGCAGCGTAGTACTAGCGGGAGTCTATGAGCAGTTCTTC CASSVVLAGVYEQFF
- TRBJ1-2 TRBV10-1 - TGCGCCAGCACCAAATGGGGACACCCCAACTATGGCTACACCTTC CASTKWGHPNYGYTF
- TRBJ1-1 TRBV6-1 - TGTGCCAGCAGTGAAGCGCTAAGAAGGGGGATCCTAAGGGGCACTGAAGCTTTCTTT CASSEALRRGILRGTEAFF
- TRBJ2-3 TRBV15 once TGTGCCACCAGCAGAGGCGCGGGACAGTGGACAGATACGCAGTATTTT CATSRGAGQWTDTQYF
TRBD2 TRBJ2-7 TRBV4-1 - TGCGCCAGCAGCCAACCAGCTAGCGGTGGCTCCTACGAGCAGTACTTC CASSQPASGGSYEQYF
- TRBJ2-5 TRBV19 once TGTGCCAGTAGTATACAGGGTGGGGAGACCCAGTACTTC CASSIQGGETQYF
- TRBJ2-1 TRBV11-2 - TGTGCCAGCAGCTTAGAAGGGGACTCCTACAATGAGCAGTTCTTC CASSLEGDSYNEQFF
- TRBJ2-1 TRBV12-5 - TGTGCTAGTGGTTTGAGGTATAACAGGTACTCCAATGAGCAGTTCTTC CASGLRYNRYSNEQFF
- TRBJ1-1 TRBV5-1 - TGCGCCAGCAGCCCCGGCCATTGGCGGGACACTGAAGCTTTCTTT CASSPGHWRDTEAFF
TRBD1 TRBJ2-7 TRBV10-3 few TGTGCCATCAGTGCTTCCCCCGGGACAGGGAGCTCCTACGAGCAGTACTTC CAISASPGTGSSYEQYF
- TRBJ2-3 TRBV7-7 - TGTGCTAGCAGCCTGGAGAGAACAGATACGCAGTATTTT CASSLERTDTQYF
TRBD1 TRBJ2-2 TRBV7-3 - TGTGCCAGCAGTGGGGACAGCCACACCGGGGAGCTGTTTTTT CASSGDSHTGELFF
- TRBJ2-2 TRBV12-5 - TGTGCTAGTGGTTTGATCGTTGGGGCCCAAGGGGAGCTGTTTTTT CASGLIVGAQGELFF
- TRBJ1-6 TRBV7-7 - TGTGCTCCAAACTCCCGGACAAAGCCCCATTCACCCCTCCACTTT CAPNSRTKPHSPLHF
TRBD2 TRBJ2-1 TRBV2 - TGTGCCAGCAGTACTCTAGCGGGAGGGAATGAGCAGTTCTTC CASSTLAGGNEQFF
TRBD2 TRBJ2-1 TRBV2 - TGTGCCAGCTCCGGGACTAAGGTTAATGAGCAGTTCTTC CASSGTKVNEQFF
TRBD1 TRBJ2-7 TRBV5-4 - TGTGCCAGCAGCCTATGGGACAGGGGTGGTTACGAGCAGTACTTC CASSLWDRGGYEQYF
- TRBJ2-3 TRBV6-6 once TGTGCCAGCAGTTACGGACGGGGGACAGATACGCAGTATTTT CASSYGRGTDTQYF
TRBD1 TRBJ2-5 TRBV18 few TGTGCCAGCTCACCTGGACAGGCTACTCTGCAAGAGACCCAGTACTTC CASSPGQATLQETQYF
- TRBJ2-3 TRBV19 once TGTGCCAGTAGCTCCCCGGGGGGCGCAGATACGCAGTATTTT CASSSPGGADTQYF
TRBD1 TRBJ1-2 TRBV5-8 - TGTGCCAGCAGCACTGACAGGGGGTATGGCTACACCTTC CASSTDRGYGYTF
TRBD1 TRBJ2-1 TRBV7-9 - TGTGCCAGCAGCCGGGACAGGGTTAATGGGCAGTTCTTC CASSRDRVNGQFF